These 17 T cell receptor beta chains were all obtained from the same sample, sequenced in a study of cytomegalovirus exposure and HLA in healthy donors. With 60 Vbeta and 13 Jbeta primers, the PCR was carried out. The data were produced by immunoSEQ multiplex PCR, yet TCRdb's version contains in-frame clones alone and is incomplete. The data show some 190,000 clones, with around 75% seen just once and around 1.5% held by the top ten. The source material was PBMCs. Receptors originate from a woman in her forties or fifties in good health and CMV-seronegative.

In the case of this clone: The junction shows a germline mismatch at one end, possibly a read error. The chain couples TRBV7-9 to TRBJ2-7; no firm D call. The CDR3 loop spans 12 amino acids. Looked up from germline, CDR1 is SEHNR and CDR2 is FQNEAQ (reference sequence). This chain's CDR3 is CSSSLGPIEQYF. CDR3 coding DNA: TGTTCCAGCAGCTTAGGGCCAATCGAGCAGTACTTC.

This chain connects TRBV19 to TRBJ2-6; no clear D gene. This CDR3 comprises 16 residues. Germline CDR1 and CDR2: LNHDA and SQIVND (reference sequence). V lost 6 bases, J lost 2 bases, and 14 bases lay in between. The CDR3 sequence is CASSPAIGAGANVLTF. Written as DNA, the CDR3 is TGTGCCAGTAGCCCCGCGATAGGAGCTGGGGCCAACGTCCTGACTTTC. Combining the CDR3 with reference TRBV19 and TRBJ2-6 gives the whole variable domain DGGITQSPKYLFRKEGQNVTLSCEQNLNHDAMYWYRQDPGQGLRLIYYSQIVNDFQKGDIAEGYSVSREKKESFPLTVTSAQKNPTAFYLCASSPAIGAGANVLTFGAGSRLTVL.

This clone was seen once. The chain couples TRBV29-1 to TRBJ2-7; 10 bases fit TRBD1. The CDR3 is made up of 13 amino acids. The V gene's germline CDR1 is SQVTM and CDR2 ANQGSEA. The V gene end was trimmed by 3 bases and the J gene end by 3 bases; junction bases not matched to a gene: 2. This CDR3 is CSVEGTGDYEQYF. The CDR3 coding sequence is TGCAGCGTTGAGGGGACAGGGGACTACGAGCAGTACTTC.

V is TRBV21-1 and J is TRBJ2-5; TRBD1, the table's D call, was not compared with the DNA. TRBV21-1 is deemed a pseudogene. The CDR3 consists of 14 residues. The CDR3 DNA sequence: TGTGCCAGCACCCCCTTCGCAGAATTGGAGACCCAGTACTTC. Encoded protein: CASTPFAELETQYF.

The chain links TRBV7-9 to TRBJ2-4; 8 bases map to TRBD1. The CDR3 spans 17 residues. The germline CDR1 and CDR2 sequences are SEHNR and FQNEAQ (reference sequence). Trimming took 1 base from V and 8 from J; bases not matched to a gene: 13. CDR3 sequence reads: CASSLGRTGFVLDIQYF. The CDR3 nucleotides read TGTGCCAGCAGCTTAGGAAGGACAGGGTTCGTTTTAGACATTCAGTACTTC.

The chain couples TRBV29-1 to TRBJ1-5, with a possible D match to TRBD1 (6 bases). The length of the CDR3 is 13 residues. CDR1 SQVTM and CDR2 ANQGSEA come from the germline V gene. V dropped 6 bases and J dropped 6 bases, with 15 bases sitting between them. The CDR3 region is CSVKGGASQPQHF. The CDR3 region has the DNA TGCAGCGTGAAAGGGGGGGCGAGTCAGCCCCAGCATTTT. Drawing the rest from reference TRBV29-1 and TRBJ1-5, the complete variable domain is SAVISQKPSRDICQRGTSLTIQCQVDSQVTMMFWYRQQPGQSLTLIATANQGSEATYESGFVIDKFPISRPNLTFSTLTVSNMSPEDSSIYLCSVKGGASQPQHFGDGTRLSIL.

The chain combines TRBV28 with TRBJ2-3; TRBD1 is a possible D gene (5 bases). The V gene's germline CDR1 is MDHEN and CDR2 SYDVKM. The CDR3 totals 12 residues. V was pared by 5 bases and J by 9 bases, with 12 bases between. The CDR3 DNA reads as TGTGCCAGCAGTATGACAGCTAAGACGCAGTATTTT. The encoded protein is CASSMTAKTQYF.

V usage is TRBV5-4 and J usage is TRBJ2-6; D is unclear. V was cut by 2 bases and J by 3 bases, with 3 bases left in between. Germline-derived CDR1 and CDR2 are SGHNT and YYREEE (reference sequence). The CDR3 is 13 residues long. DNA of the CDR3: TGTGCCAGCAGCTTATATGGGGCCAACGTCCTGACTTTC. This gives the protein CASSLYGANVLTF.

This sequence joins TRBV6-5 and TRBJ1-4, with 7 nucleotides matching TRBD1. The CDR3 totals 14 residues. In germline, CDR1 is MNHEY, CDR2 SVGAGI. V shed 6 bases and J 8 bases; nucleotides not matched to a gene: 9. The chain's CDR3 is CASSPDRVGEKLFF. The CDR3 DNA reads TGTGCCAGCAGCCCTGACAGGGTCGGGGAAAAACTGTTTTTT.

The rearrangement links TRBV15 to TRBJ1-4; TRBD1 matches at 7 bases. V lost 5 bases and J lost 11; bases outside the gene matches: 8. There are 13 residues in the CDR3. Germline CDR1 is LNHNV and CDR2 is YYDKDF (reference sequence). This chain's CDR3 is CATSVGSRGKLFF. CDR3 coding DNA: TGTGCCACCAGCGTCGGGTCCAGGGGGAAACTGTTTTTT.

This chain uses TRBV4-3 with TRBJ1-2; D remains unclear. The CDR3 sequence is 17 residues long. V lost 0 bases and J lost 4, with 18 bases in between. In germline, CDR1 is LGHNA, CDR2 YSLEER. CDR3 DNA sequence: TGCGCCAGCAGCCAAGAAGTGGGCCGTCCTCTTGGCTATGGCTACACCTTC. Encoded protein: CASSQEVGRPLGYGYTF.

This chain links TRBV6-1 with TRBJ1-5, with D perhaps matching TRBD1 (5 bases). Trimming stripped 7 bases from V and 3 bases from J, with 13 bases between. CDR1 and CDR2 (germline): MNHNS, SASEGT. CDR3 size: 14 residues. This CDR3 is CASIGGDLNQPQHF. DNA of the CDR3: TGTGCCAGCATAGGAGGGGACCTCAATCAGCCCCAGCATTTT.

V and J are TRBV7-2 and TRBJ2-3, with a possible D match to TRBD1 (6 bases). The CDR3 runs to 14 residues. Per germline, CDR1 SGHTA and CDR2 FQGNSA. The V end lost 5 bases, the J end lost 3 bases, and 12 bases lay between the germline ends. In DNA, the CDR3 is TGTGCCAGCAGCCCAGGACAGAGAACAGATACGCAGTATTTT. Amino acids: CASSPGQRTDTQYF.

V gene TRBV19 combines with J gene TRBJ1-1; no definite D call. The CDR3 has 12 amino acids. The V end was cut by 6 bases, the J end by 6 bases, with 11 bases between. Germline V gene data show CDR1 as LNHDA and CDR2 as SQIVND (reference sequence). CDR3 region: CASRWAGAEAFF. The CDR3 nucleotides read TGTGCCAGTAGATGGGCGGGAGCTGAAGCTTTCTTT. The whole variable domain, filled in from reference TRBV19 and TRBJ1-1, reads DGGITQSPKYLFRKEGQNVTLSCEQNLNHDAMYWYRQDPGQGLRLIYYSQIVNDFQKGDIAEGYSVSREKKESFPLTVTSAQKNPTAFYLCASRWAGAEAFFGQGTRLTVV.

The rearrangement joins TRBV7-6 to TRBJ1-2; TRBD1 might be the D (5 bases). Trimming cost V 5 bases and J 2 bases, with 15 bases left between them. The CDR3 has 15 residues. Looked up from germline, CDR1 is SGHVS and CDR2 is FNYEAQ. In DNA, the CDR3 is TGTGCCAGCAGCGCAATCTCAGGGCGAAACTATGGCTACACCTTC. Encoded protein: CASSAISGRNYGYTF.

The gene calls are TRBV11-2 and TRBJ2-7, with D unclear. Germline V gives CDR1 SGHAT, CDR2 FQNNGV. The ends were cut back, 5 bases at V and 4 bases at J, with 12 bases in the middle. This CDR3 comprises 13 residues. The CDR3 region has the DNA TGTGCCAGCAGCCCAGCGACTGAATACGAGCAGTACTTC. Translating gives CASSPATEYEQYF.

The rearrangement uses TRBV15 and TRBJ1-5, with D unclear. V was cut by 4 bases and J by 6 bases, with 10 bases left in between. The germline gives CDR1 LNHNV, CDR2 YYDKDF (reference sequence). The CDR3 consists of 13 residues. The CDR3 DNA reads TGTGCCACCAGCAAGGAGGTAGTTCAGCCCCAGCATTTT. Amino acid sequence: CATSKEVVQPQHF.